This entry concerns a single TCR beta chain. Positive CCR7 selection of CD45RO-negative cells yielded the naive CD8 cells, and terminally differentiated effector memory CD45RA+ cells were excluded. Donors included only healthy HIV-negative adults lacking recent acute infections or vaccinations. Clones were sequenced by immunoSEQ multiplex PCR, and TCRdb holds only the in-frame ones, with some missing. The table shows around 2,000,000 clones, with approximately 94% occurring only once. The source of the sample is a study of shared clonotypes between healthy human individuals. V was cut by 6 bases and J by 3 bases, with 14 bases left in between. The CDR3 sequence is 14 residues long. CDR1 is SGHAT and CDR2 is FQNNGV in the germline V gene.

The chain couples TRBV11-2 to TRBJ2-5; D call uncertain. The clonotype comes from a man between 18 and 29 years old in good health. The sequencing sample was made of naive CD8+ T cells sorted from blood. The DNA for the CDR3 is TGTGCCAGCAGGGGGAAGGTCCTAAAAGAGACCCAGTACTTC. Amino acid sequence: CASRGKVLKETQYF.